Described below is a single T cell receptor (beta chain) sequence and its context. The sample holds one count of this clone. Its target antigen remains unknown. No per-base quality is available; no much larger clone lies one base away. This sample is drawn from a study of OX40 agonist ivuxolimab in advanced cancers. For the study in its entirety: Ivuxolimab, which targeted the costimulatory receptor OX40 (CD134), was an agonistic, fully human IgG2 monoclonal antibody. Intravenous ivuxolimab was administered to patients every 2 weeks at six dose levels: 0.01, 0.1, 0.3, 1.5, 3 and 10 mg/kg. Among the roughly 50 dose-escalation patients, approximately 20 had hepatocellular carcinoma, some 15 melanoma, 9 renal cell carcinoma and 9 head and neck cancer. In the dose-escalation cohort, 82.7% of patients were male, and the mean age was roughly 60 years with a range of about 23 to 79. Patients were allowed to have had prior anti-PD-1, anti-PD-L1 or anti-CTLA-4 therapy, and around 37% of the dose-escalation patients had previously received checkpoint inhibitors. Partial responses occurred in three dose-escalation patients: two with cutaneous melanoma and one with hepatocellular carcinoma. The purpose of peripheral TCRbeta sequencing was to test whether ivuxolimab changed TCR sequence diversity and led to clonal T-cell expansion. The paper reports the monotherapy dose-escalation portion (N ≈ 52 patients) of the phase I ivuxolimab trial. Study-wide conclusions, independent of this receptor: In the 0.1-3.0 mg/kg groups, partial responders were among the patients with the lowest normalized peripheral clonal expansion, particularly in CD8+ T cells. After ivuxolimab, more expanded clones were found on average in CD8+ T cells than in CD4+ T cells. The antigen specificity of the clonally expanded peripheral T cells was not determined. Low levels of normalized T-cell clonal expansion were also seen in some nonresponding patients. At doses of 0.1 to 3.0 mg/kg, clonal expansion of both CD4+ and CD8+ T cells in blood was seen between baseline and week 6.

The CDR3, from cysteine to phenylalanine, totals 8 residues. CDR3 DNA is the only sequence kept; it has 24 bases, read in frame from the first base. The V end loses 5 bases and the J end loses 15 bases, and a stretch of 5 bases separates them. The germline V gene (reference sequence) sets CDR1 to SEHNR and CDR2 to FQNEAQ. Patients with autoimmune disease history or receiving systemic immunosuppression were excluded from the trial. Peripheral blood for TCR sequencing was collected from all dose cohorts at baseline, on cycle 4 day 1, and on cycle 7 day 1. Samples were obtained from an open-label, multicenter, first-in-human phase I dose-escalation trial of ivuxolimab. The trial enrolled adults with locally advanced or metastatic head and neck squamous cell, hepatocellular, melanoma or renal cell carcinoma. Before TCR sequencing, CD4+ T cells and CD8+ T cells from peripheral blood were sorted into separate populations.

To sequence the TCRbeta CDR3 region, genomic DNA was isolated from the sorted cells. TCRbeta CDR3 regions were sequenced using the immunoSEQ Assay. TCRdb re-hosts the immuneACCESS table, in-frame sequences only. Its copies lack some clones; in the studies checked, an unresolved V gene accounts for under half of them, and the cause for the rest is not known. Recorded for this sample are almost 70,000 clones; 75% to 90% of them occurred a single time. Clones ranked in the top ten supply 8% to 10% of the sample. Sample: CD4+ or CD8+ T cells sorted from blood, taken in a trial of the OX40 agonist ivuxolimab. This sequence was found in an adult with an advanced solid tumor such as melanoma, head and neck, liver or kidney cancer. In this chain, TRBV7-9 is recombined with TRBJ2-1; there is no confident call for the D gene. The CDR3 reads CASSPGFF. In nucleotides, the sequence is TGTGCCAGCAGCCCAGGGTTCTTC.